The T cell receptor beta chain described here comes from a study of T cells in AML relapse after transplant (dated by TCRdb to the late 2010s). For the wider study: Remission controls were clinically matched patients who maintained long-term complete remission with more than 3 years of follow-up. Bone marrow collected about 1 year after HSCT from patients who maintained complete remission served as the remission samples. In a retrospective study, inhibitory receptor expression and TCR repertoires of bone marrow T cells were examined in patients who had received allogeneic HSCT for myeloid malignancy.

The research as a whole found: TCR repertoire comparisons were based on very few samples, with only three individuals included per group for unsorted bone marrow.

This clonotype is characterized as medium-sized (0.01 to 0.1%). Its antigen target is currently unknown. Base-call qualities are not available, and no considerably larger clone is one nucleotide away. Cut back by 2 bases and 12 bases, the V and J ends lie 8 bases apart. The CDR3 numbers 11 residues from cysteine through phenylalanine. The DNA shown is the 33-base CDR3, in frame from base 1. CDR1 is given as MNHEY and CDR2 as SVGAGI, both from the germline V gene. The receptor library was made with PCR. A modified RACE PCR protocol, not multiplex PCR, was used to amplify TCR alpha and beta chains from RNA. An Illumina MiSeq was used to sequence the libraries, and raw reads were demultiplexed using sample-specific barcode combinations. The authors' pipeline ran thus. MiXCR software was used to identify TCR clonotypes from the sequencing reads. TCRdb reworked the public reads: Q25 trimming with fastp, MiXCR clone assembly, productive beta chains retained. Each CDR3 protein appears once, grouped with its most common genes and DNA. The V and J calls shown here were made by TCRdb, not taken from the authors' results. Across this sample there are 3,300 or so distinct CDR3 sequences, with around 11% seen only once. The top ten hold around 32% of the sample.

The chain employs TRBV6-5 and TRBJ2-1, with the D segment identity uncertain. Sequenced material: bone marrow, either the whole sample or a sorted T cell fraction (not recorded which), taken in complete remission. The sequence came from a human donor who had a stem cell transplant for acute myeloid leukemia. After a transplant, some of the T cells may come from the graft donor. The nucleotide sequence is given as TGTGCCAGCAGTTACAACGGGCGGCAGTTCTTC. Translated, it reads CASSYNGRQFF.